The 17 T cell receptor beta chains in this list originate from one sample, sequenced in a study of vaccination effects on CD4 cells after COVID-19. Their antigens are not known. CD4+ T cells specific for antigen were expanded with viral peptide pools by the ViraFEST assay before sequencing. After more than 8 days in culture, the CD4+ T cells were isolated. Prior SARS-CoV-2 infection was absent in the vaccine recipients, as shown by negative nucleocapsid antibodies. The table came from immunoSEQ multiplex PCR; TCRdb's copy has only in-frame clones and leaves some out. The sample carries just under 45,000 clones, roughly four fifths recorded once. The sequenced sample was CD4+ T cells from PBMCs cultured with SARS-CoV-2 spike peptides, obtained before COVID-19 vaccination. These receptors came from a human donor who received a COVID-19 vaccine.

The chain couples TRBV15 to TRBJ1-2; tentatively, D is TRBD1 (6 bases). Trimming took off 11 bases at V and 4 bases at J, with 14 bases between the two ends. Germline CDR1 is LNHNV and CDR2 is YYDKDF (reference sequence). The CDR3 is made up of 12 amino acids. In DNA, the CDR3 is TGTGCCGGCGGGGGCTCGGGCTATGGCTACACCTTC. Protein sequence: CAGGGSGYGYTF.

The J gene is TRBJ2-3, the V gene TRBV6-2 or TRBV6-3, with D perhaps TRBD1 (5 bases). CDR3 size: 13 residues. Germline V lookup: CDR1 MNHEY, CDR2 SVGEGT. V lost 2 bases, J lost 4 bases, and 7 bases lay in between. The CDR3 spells CASSYKGPDTQYF. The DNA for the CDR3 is TGTGCCAGCAGTTACAAGGGGCCAGATACGCAGTATTTT.

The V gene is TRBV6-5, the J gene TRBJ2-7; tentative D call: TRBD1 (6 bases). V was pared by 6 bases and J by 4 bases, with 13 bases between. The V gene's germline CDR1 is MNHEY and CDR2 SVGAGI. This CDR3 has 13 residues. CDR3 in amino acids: CASRMDRNYEQYV. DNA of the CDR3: TGTGCCAGCAGGATGGACAGAAATTACGAGCAGTACGTC.

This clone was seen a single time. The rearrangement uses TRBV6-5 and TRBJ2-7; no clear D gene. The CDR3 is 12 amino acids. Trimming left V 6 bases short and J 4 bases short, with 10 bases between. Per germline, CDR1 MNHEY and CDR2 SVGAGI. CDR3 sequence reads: CASSSIGYEQYV. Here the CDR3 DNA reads TGTGCCAGCAGCTCGATCGGATACGAGCAGTACGTC.

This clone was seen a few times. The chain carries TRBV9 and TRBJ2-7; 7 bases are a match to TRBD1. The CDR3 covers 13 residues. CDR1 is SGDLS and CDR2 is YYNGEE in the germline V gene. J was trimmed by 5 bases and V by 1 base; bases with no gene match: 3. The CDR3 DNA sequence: TGTGCCAGCAGCGTAAATACAGGGGACGAGCAGTACGTC. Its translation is CASSVNTGDEQYV.

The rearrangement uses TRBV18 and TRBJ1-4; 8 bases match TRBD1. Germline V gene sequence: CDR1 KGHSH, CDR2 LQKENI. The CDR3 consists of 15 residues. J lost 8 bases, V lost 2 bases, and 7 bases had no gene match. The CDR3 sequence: CASSPDQGAGEKLFF. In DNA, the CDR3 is TGTGCCAGCTCACCAGACCAGGGGGCAGGAGAAAAACTGTTTTTT.

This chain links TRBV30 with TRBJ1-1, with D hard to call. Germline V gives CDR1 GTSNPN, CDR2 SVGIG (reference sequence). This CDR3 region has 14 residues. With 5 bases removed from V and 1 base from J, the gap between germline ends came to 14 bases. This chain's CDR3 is CAWGMVAANTEAFF. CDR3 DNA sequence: TGTGCCTGGGGCATGGTTGCAGCGAACACTGAAGCTTTCTTT.

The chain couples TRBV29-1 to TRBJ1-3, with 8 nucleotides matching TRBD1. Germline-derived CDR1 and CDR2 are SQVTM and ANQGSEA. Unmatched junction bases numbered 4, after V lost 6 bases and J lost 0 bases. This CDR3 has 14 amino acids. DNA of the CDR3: TGCAGCGTGAGACAGGGGTTCTCTGGAAACACCATATATTTT. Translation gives CSVRQGFSGNTIYF.

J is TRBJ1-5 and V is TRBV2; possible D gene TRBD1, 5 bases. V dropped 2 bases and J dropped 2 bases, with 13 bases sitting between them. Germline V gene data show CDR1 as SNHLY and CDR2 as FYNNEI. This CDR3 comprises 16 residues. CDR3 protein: CASSELEGPGNQPQHF. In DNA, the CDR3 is TGTGCCAGCAGTGAACTTGAGGGGCCGGGCAATCAGCCCCAGCATTTT.

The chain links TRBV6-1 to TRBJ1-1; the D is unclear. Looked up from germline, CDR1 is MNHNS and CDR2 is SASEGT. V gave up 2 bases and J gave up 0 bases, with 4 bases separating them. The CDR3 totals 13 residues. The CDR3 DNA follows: TGTGCCAGCAGTGAAACATTGAACACTGAAGCTTTCTTT. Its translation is CASSETLNTEAFF.

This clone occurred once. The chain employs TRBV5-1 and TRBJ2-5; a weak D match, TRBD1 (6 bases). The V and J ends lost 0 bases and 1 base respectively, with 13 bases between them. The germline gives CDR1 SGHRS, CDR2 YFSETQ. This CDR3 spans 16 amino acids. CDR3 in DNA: TGCGCCAGCAGCTTGGGCCCGACAGGCGGCCAAGAGACCCAGTACTTC. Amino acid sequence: CASSLGPTGGQETQYF.

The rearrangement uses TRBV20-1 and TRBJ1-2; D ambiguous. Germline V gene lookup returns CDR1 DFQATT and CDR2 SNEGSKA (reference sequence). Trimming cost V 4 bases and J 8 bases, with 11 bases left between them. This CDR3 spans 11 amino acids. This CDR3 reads CSAILRGGYTF. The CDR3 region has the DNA TGCAGTGCTATCTTACGAGGGGGCTACACCTTC.

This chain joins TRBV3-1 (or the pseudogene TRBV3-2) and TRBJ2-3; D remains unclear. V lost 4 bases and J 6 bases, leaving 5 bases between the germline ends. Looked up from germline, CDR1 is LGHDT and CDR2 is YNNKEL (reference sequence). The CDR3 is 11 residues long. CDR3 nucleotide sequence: TGTGCCAGCAGCCGTTCGGATACGCAGTATTTT. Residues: CASSRSDTQYF.

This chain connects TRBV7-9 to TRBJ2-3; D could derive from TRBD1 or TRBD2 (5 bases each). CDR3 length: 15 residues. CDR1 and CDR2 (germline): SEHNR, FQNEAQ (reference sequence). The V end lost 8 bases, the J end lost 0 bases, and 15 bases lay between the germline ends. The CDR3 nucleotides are TGTGCCAGCGGGGGAGACAGTCCTAGCACAGATACGCAGTATTTT. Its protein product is CASGGDSPSTDTQYF.

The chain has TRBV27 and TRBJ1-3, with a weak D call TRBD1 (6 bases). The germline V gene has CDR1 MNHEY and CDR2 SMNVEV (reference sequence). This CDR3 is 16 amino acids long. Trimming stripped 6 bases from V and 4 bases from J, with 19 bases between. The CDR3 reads CASRAKAGDPGNTIYF. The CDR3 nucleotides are TGTGCCAGCAGGGCGAAAGCAGGGGATCCAGGAAACACCATATATTTT.

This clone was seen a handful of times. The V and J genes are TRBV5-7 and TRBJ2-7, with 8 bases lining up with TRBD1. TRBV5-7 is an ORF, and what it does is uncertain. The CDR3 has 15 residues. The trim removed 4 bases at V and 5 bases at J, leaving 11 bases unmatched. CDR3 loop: CASSLPGQVSDEQYV. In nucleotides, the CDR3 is TGTGCCAGCAGCCTACCGGGACAGGTCAGTGACGAGCAGTACGTC.

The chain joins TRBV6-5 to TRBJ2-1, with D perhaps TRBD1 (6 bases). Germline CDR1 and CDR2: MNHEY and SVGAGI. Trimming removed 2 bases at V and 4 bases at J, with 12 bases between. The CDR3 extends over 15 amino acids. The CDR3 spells CASSYRDTAYNEQFF. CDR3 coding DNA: TGTGCCAGCAGTTACAGGGACACCGCGTACAATGAGCAGTTCTTC.